These 24 T cell receptor beta chains share one sample of origin, sequenced in a study of monozygotic twins with inflammatory bowel disease. From the 5' RACE reads, TCRdb lists one entry per CDR3 protein and no DNA. The sample data list about 170,000 distinct CDR3 sequences. Sequenced input: blood. Receptors were obtained from a human donor with ulcerative colitis or Crohn's disease, or a healthy co-twin of an affected twin (not recorded which).

The rearrangement uses TRBV20-1 and TRBJ1-5. CDR3 length equals 14 residues. CDR1 is DFQATT, CDR2 SNEGSKA, per germline (reference sequence). The CDR3 is CSATAGGIYQPQHF.

The rearrangement links TRBV5-1 to TRBJ1-1. The CDR3 consists of 18 residues. Germline CDR1 and CDR2: SGHRS and YFSETQ. CDR3 in amino acids: CASSLLSGQGRMNTEAFF.

The chain couples TRBV5-1 to TRBJ2-2; lacking DNA, the TRBD1 call made by TCRdb goes unchecked. The germline CDR1 and CDR2 sequences are SGHRS and YFSETQ. The CDR3 length is 14 residues. CDR3 loop: CASSPGEKAGELFF.

The J gene is TRBJ1-1, the V gene TRBV5-1; the TCRdb call, TRBD1, lacks DNA for checking. The germline V gene encodes CDR1 SGHRS and CDR2 YFSETQ. This CDR3 region has 14 residues. The CDR3 reads CASNPGQGGTEAFF.

The chain has TRBV20-1 and TRBJ2-1; checking the TCRdb D call of TRBD2 is not possible without DNA. The CDR3 sequence is 14 residues long. Germline CDR1 and CDR2: DFQATT and SNEGSKA (reference sequence). The CDR3 is CSARPSASYNEQFF.

V usage is TRBV7-8 and J usage is TRBJ2-2; absent DNA, TCRdb's TRBD2 call cannot be checked. This CDR3 region has 15 residues. Germline V gives CDR1 SGHVS, CDR2 FQNEAQ. The CDR3 protein is CASSLAELVSGELFF.

The chain links TRBV20-1 to TRBJ2-2; checking the TCRdb D call of TRBD1 is not possible without DNA. The germline gives CDR1 DFQATT, CDR2 SNEGSKA (reference sequence). CDR3 size: 18 residues. The CDR3 spells CSAQLETGDFQWDGELFF.

This chain joins TRBV10-3 and TRBJ2-4; TCRdb proposes TRBD1, but this gene call is untestable without DNA. In germline, CDR1 is ENHRY, CDR2 SYGVKD. This CDR3 has 13 residues. CDR3 loop: CAIINRGMDIQYF.

The rearrangement uses TRBV11-3 and TRBJ2-5; TCRdb reports TRBD1, a call that lacks DNA to check it against. Germline V gene data show CDR1 as SGHNT and CDR2 as YENEEA. The CDR3 extends over 15 amino acids. The chain's CDR3 is CASSLETGIEETQYF. The full variable domain, in which reference TRBV11-3 and TRBJ2-5 provide the parts outside the CDR3, is EAGVVQSPRYKIIEKKQPVAFWCNPISGHNTLYWYLQNLGQGPELLIRYENEEAVDDSQLPKDRFSAERLKGVDSTLKIQPAELGDSAVYLCASSLETGIEETQYFGPGTRLLVL.

The chain carries TRBV7-8 and TRBJ1-1. The CDR3 is 15 amino acids. The V gene's germline CDR1 is SGHVS and CDR2 FQNEAQ. This CDR3 reads CASSLARQEKGEAFF.

This chain connects TRBV7-9 to TRBJ2-1; TCRdb outputs TRBD2, but without DNA this stays unchecked. The CDR3 length is 15 residues. The germline V gene has CDR1 SEHNR and CDR2 FQNEAQ (reference sequence). CDR3 region: CASSYSGRAGNEQFF.

The J gene is TRBJ2-1, the V gene TRBV7-9; TCRdb selects TRBD1, and the lack of DNA leaves this call unchecked. Germline CDR1 is SEHNR and CDR2 is FQNEAQ (reference sequence). CDR3 length equals 15 residues. CDR3 protein: CASSLQGVMGNEQFF.

The rearrangement joins TRBV9 to TRBJ2-7; TCRdb proposes TRBD2, but this gene call is untestable without DNA. Germline V gene lookup returns CDR1 SGDLS and CDR2 YYNGEE. This CDR3 is built from 16 residues. This CDR3 is CASSVGAAGVGYEQYF.

The V and J genes are TRBV24-1 and TRBJ2-7. CDR3 length: 18 amino acids. Looked up from germline, CDR1 is KGHDR and CDR2 is SFDVKD. The CDR3 loop is CATSDLNLCGFRSYEQYF.

The chain employs TRBV29-1 and TRBJ2-3; TCRdb's D call, TRBD2, is unchecked because there is no DNA. The CDR3 extends over 22 amino acids. Looked up from germline, CDR1 is SQVTM and CDR2 is ANQGSEA. The CDR3 here is CSVDARILLTSGPGLSTDTQYF.

V usage is TRBV28 and J usage is TRBJ2-7; as DNA is missing, the TRBD2 call by TCRdb cannot be tested. The CDR3 is 14 amino acids. CDR1 is MDHEN, CDR2 SYDVKM, per germline. The CDR3 is CASSLIGTQYEQYF. Using reference TRBV28 and TRBJ2-7 for the parts outside the CDR3, the full variable domain is DVKVTQSSRYLVKRTGEKVFLECVQDMDHENMFWYRQDPGLGLRLIYFSYDVKMKEKGDIPEGYSVSREKKERFSLILESASTNQTSMYLCASSLIGTQYEQYFGPGTRLTVT.

The chain has TRBV18 and TRBJ1-5; the TCRdb D gene call, TRBD1, has no DNA to confirm it. In germline, CDR1 is KGHSH, CDR2 LQKENI. The CDR3 totals 14 residues. Here the CDR3 reads CASSGSTGYQPQHF.

V is TRBV5-1 and J is TRBJ2-7. This CDR3 spans 14 amino acids. Germline assignment: CDR1 SGHRS and CDR2 YFSETQ. This CDR3 is CASSLDPTSYEQYF.

The chain links TRBV12-3 or TRBV12-4 to TRBJ1-2; TCRdb calls TRBD1, which cannot be checked without DNA. The CDR3 totals 16 residues. This CDR3 reads CASSFSDRAPNYGYTF.

The chain employs TRBV5-6 and TRBJ1-2; absent DNA, TCRdb's TRBD1 call cannot be checked. CDR1 and CDR2 from the germline V gene are SGHDT and YYEEEE. CDR3 length: 15 amino acids. The CDR3 loop is CASSDWDSTNYGYTF.

The chain uses TRBV28 and TRBJ2-7; as DNA is missing, the TRBD1 call by TCRdb cannot be tested. Germline CDR1 is MDHEN and CDR2 is SYDVKM. This CDR3 spans 14 amino acids. CDR3 in amino acids: CASSPPGMSYEQYF.

This sequence joins TRBV7-3 and TRBJ2-5. This CDR3 is built from 13 residues. CDR1 and CDR2 from the germline V gene are SGHTA and FQGTGA. The CDR3 reads CASSPEEQETQYF.

The V call is TRBV12-3 or TRBV12-4, the J call TRBJ2-2. This CDR3 has 13 amino acids. This chain's CDR3 is CASRARNTGELFF.

The chain carries TRBV2 and TRBJ2-1; lacking DNA, the TRBD2 call made by TCRdb goes unchecked. This CDR3 is 13 amino acids long. Per germline, CDR1 SNHLY and CDR2 FYNNEI. The chain's CDR3 is CAKPGLAGNEQFF.